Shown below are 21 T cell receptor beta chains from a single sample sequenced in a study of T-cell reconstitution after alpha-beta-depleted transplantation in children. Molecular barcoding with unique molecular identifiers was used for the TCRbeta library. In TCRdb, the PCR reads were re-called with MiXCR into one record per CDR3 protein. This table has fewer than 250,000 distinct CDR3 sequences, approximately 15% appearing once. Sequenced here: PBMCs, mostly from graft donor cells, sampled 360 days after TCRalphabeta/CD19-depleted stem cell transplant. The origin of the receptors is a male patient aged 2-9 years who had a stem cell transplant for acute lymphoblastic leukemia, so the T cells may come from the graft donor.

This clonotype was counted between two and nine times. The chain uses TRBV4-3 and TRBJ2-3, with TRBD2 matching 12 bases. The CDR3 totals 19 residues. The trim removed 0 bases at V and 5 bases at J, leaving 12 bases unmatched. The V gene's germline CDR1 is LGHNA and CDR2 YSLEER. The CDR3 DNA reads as TGCGCCAGCAGCCAAGATCTTCCTAGCGGGGGGGGTCATAGAGATACGCAGTATTTT. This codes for CASSQDLPSGGGHRDTQYF.

CDR3 region: CATSYDDSANGSPLHF. CDR3 coding DNA: TGTGCCACCAGCTATGATGACAGCGCAAATGGTTCACCCCTCCACTTT. The chain uses TRBV15 and TRBJ1-6; weak D call: TRBD1 (5 bases). Trimming cost V 5 bases and J 9 bases, with 20 bases left between them. CDR1 LNHNV and CDR2 YYDKDF come from the germline V gene (reference sequence). CDR3 size: 16 residues.

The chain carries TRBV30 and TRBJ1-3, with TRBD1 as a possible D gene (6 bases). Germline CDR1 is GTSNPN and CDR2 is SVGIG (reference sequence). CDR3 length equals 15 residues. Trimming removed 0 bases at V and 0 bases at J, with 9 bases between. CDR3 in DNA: TGTGCCTGGAGTGTAGGGGGTCCCTCTGGAAACACCATATATTTT. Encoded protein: CAWSVGGPSGNTIYF. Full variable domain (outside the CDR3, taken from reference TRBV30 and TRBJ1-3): SQTIHQWPATLVQPVGSPLSLECTVEGTSNPNLYWYRQAAGRGLQLLFYSVGIGQISSEVPQNLSASRPQDRQFILSSKKLLLSDSGFYLCAWSVGGPSGNTIYFGEGSWLTVV.

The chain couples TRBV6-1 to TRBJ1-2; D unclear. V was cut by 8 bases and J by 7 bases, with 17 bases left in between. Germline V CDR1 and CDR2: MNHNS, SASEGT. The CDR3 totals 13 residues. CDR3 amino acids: CASEPAGSLGYTF. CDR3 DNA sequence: TGTGCCAGCGAACCCGCAGGATCTCTTGGCTACACCTTC.

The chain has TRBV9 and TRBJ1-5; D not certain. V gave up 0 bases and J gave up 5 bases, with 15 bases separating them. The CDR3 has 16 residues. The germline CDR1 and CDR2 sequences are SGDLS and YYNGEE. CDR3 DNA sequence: TGTGCCAGCAGCGTAGGGGCGGGTAAAATCGATCAGCCCCAGCATTTT. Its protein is CASSVGAGKIDQPQHF. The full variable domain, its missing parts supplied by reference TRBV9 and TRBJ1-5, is DSGVTQTPKHLITATGQRVTLRCSPRSGDLSVYWYQQSLDQGLQFLIQYYNGEERAKGNILERFSAQQFPDLHSELNLSSLELGDSALYFCASSVGAGKIDQPQHFGDGTRLSIL.

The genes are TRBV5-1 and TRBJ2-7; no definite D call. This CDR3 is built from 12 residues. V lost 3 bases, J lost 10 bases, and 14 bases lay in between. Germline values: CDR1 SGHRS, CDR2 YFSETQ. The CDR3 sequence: CASSSRATLQYF. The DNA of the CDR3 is TGCGCCAGCAGCTCCCGGGCCACCCTTCAGTACTTC. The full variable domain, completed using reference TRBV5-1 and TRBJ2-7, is KAGVTQTPRYLIKTRGQQVTLSCSPISGHRSVSWYQQTPGQGLQFLFEYFSETQRNKGNFPGRFSGRQFSNSRSEMNVSTLELGDSALYLCASSSRATLQYFGPGTRLTVT.

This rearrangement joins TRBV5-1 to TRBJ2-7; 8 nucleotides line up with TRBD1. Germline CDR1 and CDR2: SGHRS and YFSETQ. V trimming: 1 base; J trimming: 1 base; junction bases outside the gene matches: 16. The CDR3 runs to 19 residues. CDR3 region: CASSLWGRGRTQGSYEQYF. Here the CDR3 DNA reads TGCGCCAGCAGCTTGTGGGGCAGGGGGCGCACCCAAGGGTCCTACGAGCAGTACTTC.

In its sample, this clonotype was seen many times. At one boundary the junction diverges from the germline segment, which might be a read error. The CDR3 reads CASSHSAGQPLEQYF. Here the CDR3 DNA reads TGTGCCAGCAGTCACTCGGCGGGACAGCCTCTGGAGCAGTACTTC. This chain joins TRBV6-5 and TRBJ2-7; possible D gene TRBD1, 7 bases. The germline V gene encodes CDR1 MNHEY and CDR2 SVGAGI. This CDR3 is built from 15 residues.

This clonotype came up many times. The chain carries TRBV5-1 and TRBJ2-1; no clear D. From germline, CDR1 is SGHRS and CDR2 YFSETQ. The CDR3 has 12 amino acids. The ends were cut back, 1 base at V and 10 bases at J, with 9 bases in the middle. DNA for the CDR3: TGCGCCAGCAGCTTGAGTTTCACGGAGCAGTTCTTC. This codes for CASSLSFTEQFF.

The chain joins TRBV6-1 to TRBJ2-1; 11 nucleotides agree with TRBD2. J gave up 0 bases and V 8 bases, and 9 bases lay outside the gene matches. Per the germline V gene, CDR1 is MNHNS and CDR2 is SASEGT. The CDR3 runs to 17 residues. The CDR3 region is CASAQTSGGLSYNEQFF. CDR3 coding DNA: TGTGCCAGCGCCCAAACTAGCGGGGGCCTCTCCTACAATGAGCAGTTCTTC.

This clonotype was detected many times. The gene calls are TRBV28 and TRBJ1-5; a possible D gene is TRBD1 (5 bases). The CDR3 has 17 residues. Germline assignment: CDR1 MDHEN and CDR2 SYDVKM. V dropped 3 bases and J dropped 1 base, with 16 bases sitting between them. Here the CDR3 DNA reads TGTGCCAGCAGTTTTGGGGTCGTTGGGGGGAGCAATCAGCCCCAGCATTTT. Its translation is CASSFGVVGGSNQPQHF.

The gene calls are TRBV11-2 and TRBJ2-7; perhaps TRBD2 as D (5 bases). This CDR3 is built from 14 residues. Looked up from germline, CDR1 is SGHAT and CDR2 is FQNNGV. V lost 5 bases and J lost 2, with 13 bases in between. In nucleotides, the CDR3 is TGTGCCAGCAGCCCTTTCAGCGGAACCTACGAGCAGTACTTC. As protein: CASSPFSGTYEQYF.

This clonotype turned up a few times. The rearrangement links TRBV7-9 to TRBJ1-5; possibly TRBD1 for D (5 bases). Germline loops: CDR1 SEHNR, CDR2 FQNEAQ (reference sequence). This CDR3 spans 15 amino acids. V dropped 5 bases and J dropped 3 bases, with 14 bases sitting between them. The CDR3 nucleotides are TGTGCCAGCAGCCGAGGGGCGGCTTTCAATCAGCCCCAGCATTTT. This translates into CASSRGAAFNQPQHF.

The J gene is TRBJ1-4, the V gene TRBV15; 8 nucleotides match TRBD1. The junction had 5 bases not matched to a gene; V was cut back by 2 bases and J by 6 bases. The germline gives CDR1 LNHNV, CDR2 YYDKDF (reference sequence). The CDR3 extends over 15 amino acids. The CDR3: CATSRQDRGDEKLFF. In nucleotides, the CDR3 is TGTGCCACCAGCAGACAAGACAGGGGAGATGAAAAACTGTTTTTT.

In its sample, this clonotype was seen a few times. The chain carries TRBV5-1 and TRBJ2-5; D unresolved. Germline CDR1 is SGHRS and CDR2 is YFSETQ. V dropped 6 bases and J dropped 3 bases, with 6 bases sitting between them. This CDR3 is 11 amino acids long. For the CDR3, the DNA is TGCGCCAGCAACGGAGAAGAGACCCAGTACTTC. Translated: CASNGEETQYF.

This CDR3 reads CSVERPPGANVLTF. The CDR3 DNA follows: TGCAGCGTTGAAAGGCCACCTGGGGCCAACGTCCTGACTTTC. V gene TRBV29-1 combines with J gene TRBJ2-6; D call uncertain. This CDR3 spans 14 amino acids. The germline gives CDR1 SQVTM, CDR2 ANQGSEA. The V end lost 2 bases, the J end lost 2 bases, and 7 bases lay between the germline ends. The whole variable domain, remainder taken from reference TRBV29-1 and TRBJ2-6, is SAVISQKPSRDICQRGTSLTIQCQVDSQVTMMFWYRQQPGQSLTLIATANQGSEATYESGFVIDKFPISRPNLTFSTLTVSNMSPEDSSIYLCSVERPPGANVLTFGAGSRLTVL.

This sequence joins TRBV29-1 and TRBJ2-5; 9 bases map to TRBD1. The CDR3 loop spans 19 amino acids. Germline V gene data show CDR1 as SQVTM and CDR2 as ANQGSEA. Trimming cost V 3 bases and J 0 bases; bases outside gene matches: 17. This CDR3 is CSVDSMGQGPLGYQETQYF. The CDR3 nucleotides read TGCAGCGTTGACTCCATGGGACAGGGACCCTTGGGGTACCAAGAGACCCAGTACTTC.

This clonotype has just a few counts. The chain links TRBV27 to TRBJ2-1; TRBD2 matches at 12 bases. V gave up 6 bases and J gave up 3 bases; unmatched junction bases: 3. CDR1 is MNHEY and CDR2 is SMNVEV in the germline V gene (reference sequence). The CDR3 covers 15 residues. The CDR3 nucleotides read TGTGCCAGCAGACCTAGCGGGGGGGGCTACAATGAGCAGTTCTTC. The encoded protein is CASRPSGGGYNEQFF.

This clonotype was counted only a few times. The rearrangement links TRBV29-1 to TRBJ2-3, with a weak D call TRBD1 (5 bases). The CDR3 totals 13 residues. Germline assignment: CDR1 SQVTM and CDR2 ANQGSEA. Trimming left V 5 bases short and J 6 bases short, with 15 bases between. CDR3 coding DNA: TGCAGCGTTAGGGGCAGGGTGCTTGATACGCAGTATTTT. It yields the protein CSVRGRVLDTQYF.

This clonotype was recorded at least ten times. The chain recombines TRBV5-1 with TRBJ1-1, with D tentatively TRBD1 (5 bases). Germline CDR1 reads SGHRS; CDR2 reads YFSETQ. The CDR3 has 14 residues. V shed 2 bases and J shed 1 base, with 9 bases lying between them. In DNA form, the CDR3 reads TGCGCCAGCAGCTTCGCAGGGCGGAACACTGAAGCTTTCTTT. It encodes CASSFAGRNTEAFF.

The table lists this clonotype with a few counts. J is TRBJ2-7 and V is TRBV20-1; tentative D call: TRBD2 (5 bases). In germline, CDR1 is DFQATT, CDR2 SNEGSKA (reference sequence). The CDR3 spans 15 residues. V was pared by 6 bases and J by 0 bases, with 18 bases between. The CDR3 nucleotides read TGCAGTGCCCAAACCGGGATCTCAAGCTCCTACGAGCAGTACTTC. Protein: CSAQTGISSSYEQYF.